This T cell receptor beta chain appears in the sequencing data of a study of cytomegalovirus exposure and HLA in healthy donors. Germline V gene lookup returns CDR1 SGHRS and CDR2 YFSETQ. This CDR3 contains 16 residues. Trimming cost V 1 base and J 2 bases, with 13 bases left between them. Overall study findings and caveats: Versus the approximately 720-donor mean, an Asian-associated ancestry cluster reportedly showed fewer N-insertions in a later analysis. A later analysis linked a missense DCLRE1C variant to TCR beta V- and J-gene trimming. A classifier reportedly called cytomegalovirus status with high sensitivity and specificity.

About this clone: Its antigen is undetermined.

The PCR used 60 Vbeta and 13 Jbeta primers. Profiled with immunoSEQ multiplex PCR; TCRdb holds only in-frame clones, not every one. The repertoire has around 130,000 clones, 73% of them found once; the top ten carry 2.1%. Sequenced input: PBMCs. This chain joins TRBV5-1 and TRBJ2-1; D is possibly TRBD2 (6 bases). The receptor was derived from a woman in her thirties or forties in good health and CMV-seropositive. CDR3 amino acids: CASSLPQLATYNEQFF. CDR3 DNA: TGCGCCAGCAGCTTGCCCCAACTAGCTACCTACAATGAGCAGTTCTTC.